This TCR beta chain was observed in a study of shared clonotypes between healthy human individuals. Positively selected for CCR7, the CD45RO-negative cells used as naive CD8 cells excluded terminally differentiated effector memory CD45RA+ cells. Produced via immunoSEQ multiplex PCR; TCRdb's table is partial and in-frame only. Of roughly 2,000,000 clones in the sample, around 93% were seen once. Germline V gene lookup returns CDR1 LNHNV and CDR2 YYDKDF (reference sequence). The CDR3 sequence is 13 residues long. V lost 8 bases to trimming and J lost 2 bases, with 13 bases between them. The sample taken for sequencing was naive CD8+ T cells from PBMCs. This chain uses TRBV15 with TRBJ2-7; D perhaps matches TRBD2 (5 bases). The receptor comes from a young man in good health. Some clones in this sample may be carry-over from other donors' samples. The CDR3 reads CATSESRAYEQYF. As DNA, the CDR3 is TGTGCCACCTCCGAGTCGCGGGCCTACGAGCAGTACTTC.